This TCR beta chain was captured in a study of blood T cell repertoires in COVID-19. Here immunoSEQ multiplex PCR was the method, and the copy in TCRdb shows in-frame clones only, minus some. The data contain about 64,000 clones, around 80% of them singletons. This CDR3 has 12 amino acids. V was shortened by 6 bases and J by 2 bases, with 10 bases between the two germline ends. CDR1 and CDR2 (germline): SQVTM, ANQGSEA. This chain joins TRBV29-1 and TRBJ1-1, with D perhaps TRBD1 (5 bases). The clonotype was recovered from a human donor in a cohort sampled during active COVID-19. The sample was peripheral blood. The CDR3 is CSVRQSNTEAFF. The CDR3 DNA reads TGCAGCGTAAGACAGAGCAACACTGAAGCTTTCTTT.